These 6 T cell receptor beta chains were sequenced from one sample in a study of neoadjuvant anti-PD-1 for oral cavity cancer. Generated by immunoSEQ multiplex PCR, the TCRdb table keeps only in-frame clones and is missing some. Among about 6,800 clones listed, 65% to 75% were seen once. Source: PBMCs, taken before nivolumab (anti-PD-1) treatment. The receptors originated from a person aged 35 to 85 with oral cavity squamous cell carcinoma.

The chain uses TRBV5-1 and TRBJ1-2; no reliable D call. Germline lookup yields CDR1 SGHRS and CDR2 YFSETQ. The CDR3 totals 16 residues. The ends were cut back, 4 bases at V and 3 bases at J, with 19 bases in the middle. This chain's CDR3 is CASSPTKPERDYGYTF. CDR3 bases: TGCGCCAGCAGCCCTACCAAGCCCGAACGGGACTATGGCTACACCTTC.

The chain couples TRBV28 to TRBJ2-1; 8 nucleotides match TRBD1. CDR1 is MDHEN, CDR2 SYDVKM, per germline. The trim removed 4 bases at V and 3 bases at J, leaving 14 bases unmatched. This CDR3 has 18 residues. CDR3 sequence reads: CASSSRFYPGGSYNEQFF. The CDR3 nucleotides are TGTGCCAGCAGTTCTCGGTTTTACCCAGGGGGCAGCTACAATGAGCAGTTCTTC.

V is TRBV4-3 and J is TRBJ2-1; 10 nucleotides agree with TRBD1. The CDR3 length is 17 residues. V dropped 3 bases and J dropped 2; count of bases not matched to a gene: 7. From germline, CDR1 is LGHNA and CDR2 YSLEER. The CDR3 region has the DNA TGCGCCAGCAGCCAGGTACCGGGACAGGGGACCTACAATGAGCAGTTCTTC. Protein sequence: CASSQVPGQGTYNEQFF.

The gene calls are TRBV4-3 and TRBJ1-6; D call uncertain. Per germline, CDR1 LGHNA and CDR2 YSLEER. The CDR3 totals 16 residues. Trimming pared 3 bases from V and 8 bases from J, leaving 17 bases between. The chain's CDR3 is CASSQGSGRLDSPLHF. The CDR3 DNA is TGCGCCAGCAGCCAGGGTTCCGGTAGGTTGGATTCACCCCTCCACTTT.

The V gene is TRBV5-5, the J gene TRBJ1-5; D is uncertain. Trimming shortened V by 3 bases and J by 0 bases, and 10 bases separated the two germline ends. Germline V gene lookup returns CDR1 SGHKS and CDR2 YYEKEE (reference sequence). This CDR3 has 15 residues. This CDR3 reads CASSSSGNSNQPQHF. For the CDR3, the DNA is TGTGCCAGCAGCTCCTCCGGGAATAGCAATCAGCCCCAGCATTTT.

This chain joins TRBV4-3 and TRBJ1-4; 7 nucleotides align to TRBD1. The CDR3 spans 16 residues. Germline assignment: CDR1 LGHNA and CDR2 YSLEER. J was trimmed by 8 bases and V by 0 bases; bases with no gene match: 9. Here the CDR3 reads CASSQDNRGGREKLFF. Here the CDR3 DNA reads TGCGCCAGCAGCCAAGATAATAGAGGGGGCAGGGAAAAACTGTTTTTT.